This T cell receptor (beta chain) derives from a study of T cell changes during pregnancy in multiple sclerosis. This CDR3 region has 13 residues. Germline CDR1 is MNHNS and CDR2 is SASEGT. The V segment lost 6 bases and the J segment 4 bases; nucleotides outside the gene matches: 6. Clones were sequenced by immunoSEQ multiplex PCR, and TCRdb holds only the in-frame ones, with some missing. The data hold about 32,000 clones, with roughly 91% observed a single time. Here the sequenced sample was CD4+ T cells from peripheral blood mononuclear cells, taken in the second trimester of pregnancy. The clonotype comes from a female donor with multiple sclerosis, enrolled in a pregnancy study. The chain uses TRBV6-1 and TRBJ2-7; 7 bases agree with TRBD1. The CDR3 DNA is TGTGCCAGCAGCCTGGGGACAGAATACGAGCAGTACTTC. Translating it yields CASSLGTEYEQYF.